This T cell receptor beta chain was captured by sequencing in a study of shared clonotypes between healthy human individuals. Study background: With ages of 18 to 49, the donors were a couple of women and three men.

The split of CD4+ cells yielded CD45RA+ naive and CD45RA-negative memory subsets. Study-level results: Non-shared clonotypes had lower generation probabilities than clonotypes shared by all four sorted-subset donors.

Remarks on this clone: Its antigen is undetermined.

Using immunoSEQ multiplex PCR, the repertoire was profiled, and TCRdb retains in-frame clones only, with some absent. The sample lists hundreds of thousands of clones, 90% to 97% occurring once. The V and J ends lost 2 bases and 3 bases respectively, with 11 bases between them. This CDR3 spans 15 amino acids. The germline V gene encodes CDR1 SGHRS and CDR2 YFSETQ. Sequencing input: naive CD4+ T cells sorted from blood. Stated subset: CD45RA+ positively selected. The chain carries TRBV5-1 and TRBJ2-2; D uncertain. The receptor's source is a woman aged 25 to 39 in good health. In DNA, the CDR3 is TGCGCCAGCAGCTTAGCGCAGAGTTACACCGGGGAGCTGTTTTTT. Translated: CASSLAQSYTGELFF.